The entry below describes one T cell receptor beta chain. Its antigen is still unknown. This entry comes from a study of T cell responses to AZD1222 COVID-19 vaccine. Study-level results: Among the donors, most were white British and more were female, and clonal diversity was possibly underestimated. The peak T cell response came first, and repertoires were sampled only after it.

This CDR3 is 14 amino acids long. V gave up 5 bases and J gave up 7 bases; unmatched junction bases: 7. Germline V gene lookup returns CDR1 MDHEN and CDR2 SYDVKM. The protocol was immunoSEQ multiplex PCR, while the TCRdb copy is restricted to in-frame clones and leaves out a portion. This sample has about 180,000 clones, with around 90% found just once. This TCR derives from an adult who received the AZD1222 COVID-19 vaccine. The gene calls are TRBV28 and TRBJ1-5; 8 positions agree with TRBD1. Sample: peripheral blood, taken 28 days after the second AZD1222 dose. Here the CDR3 DNA reads TGTGCCAGCAGTCTCCAGGGGGCGCGGCAGCCCCAGCATTTT. Translating gives CASSLQGARQPQHF.